This TCR beta chain is drawn from a study of blood T cell repertoires in COVID-19. Across the study: In each case, the material was cDNA or gDNA derived from T cells, B-cell-depleted T cells, or PBMCs.

This CDR3 has 15 amino acids. Germline trimming cut 1 base from V and 6 bases from J; bases unmatched to any gene: 6. CDR1 and CDR2 from the germline V gene are MNHEY and SVGAGI. This clone has a single count. Authors' methods: Amplification with reference gene primers provided the estimates of nucleated cell counts. TCRdb's copy holds only in-frame clones and misses some; the assay was immunoSEQ multiplex PCR. D and trimming come from the DNA, and the V and J calls and clone size come from that table. The sample consists of some 200,000 clones, about three quarters of them appearing once. This chain uses TRBV6-5 with TRBJ1-2, with 9 bases fitting TRBD1. The origin of this receptor is a woman in her 70s with acute or convalescent COVID-19. Sequenced material: peripheral blood. CDR3 residues: CASSYYGTGPDGYTF. The CDR3 coding sequence is TGTGCCAGCAGTTACTACGGGACAGGGCCCGATGGCTACACCTTC.